The entry that follows covers one T cell receptor beta chain sequence. The antigen remains unidentified. These data are taken from a study of T cell responses to AZD1222 COVID-19 vaccine. Across the study: Pooled samples include second doses given at about 4 or 12 weeks. Overall study findings and caveats: White British people made up most donors, females outnumbered males, and clonal diversity was possibly underestimated. Only 5 or 6 individuals given AZD1222 were seropositive at baseline. A reported finding is that nearly half of spike-specific TCRs target unmutated variant regions.

Sequenced by immunoSEQ multiplex PCR; TCRdb stores in-frame clones only, minus some. The data contain 95,000 to 100,000 clones, roughly 84% of them singletons. The V gene end was trimmed by 6 bases and the J gene end by 4 bases; junction bases not matched to a gene: 8. Germline V gives CDR1 MDHEN, CDR2 SYDVKM. The CDR3 consists of 16 residues. The chain combines TRBV28 with TRBJ1-6, with 8 bases aligning to TRBD1. Specimen: peripheral blood, collected on day 0 of AZD1222 vaccination. The source of this sequence is an adult in good health. This CDR3 is CASSPLRQGYNSPLHF. CDR3 DNA sequence: TGTGCCAGCAGCCCTTTGAGACAGGGGTATAATTCACCCCTCCACTTT.